This TCR beta chain is drawn from a study of T cells in Graves' hyperthyroidism and ophthalmopathy. This clonotype was seen only a few times. RNA transcripts provided the source from which TCR beta CDR3 regions were amplified. When the TCR CDR3 underwent first-round RT-PCR, the HTBI primer set was used. TCRdb fed the multiplex PCR reads into MiXCR, producing one record per CDR3 protein. The sample lists nearly 750,000 distinct CDR3 sequences; over 35% were seen once. This CDR3 contains 13 residues. Germline V gene lookup returns CDR1 SGHDN and CDR2 FVKESK. Trimming shortened V by 2 bases and J by 4 bases, and 5 bases separated the two germline ends.

The receptor comes from a woman aged 40 to 49 with Graves' hyperthyroidism. The gene calls are TRBV14 and TRBJ2-2; D unresolved. Sample: blood. The CDR3 DNA follows: TGTGCCAGCAGCCAATTGCGCACCGGGGAGCTGTTTTTT. It yields the protein CASSQLRTGELFF.